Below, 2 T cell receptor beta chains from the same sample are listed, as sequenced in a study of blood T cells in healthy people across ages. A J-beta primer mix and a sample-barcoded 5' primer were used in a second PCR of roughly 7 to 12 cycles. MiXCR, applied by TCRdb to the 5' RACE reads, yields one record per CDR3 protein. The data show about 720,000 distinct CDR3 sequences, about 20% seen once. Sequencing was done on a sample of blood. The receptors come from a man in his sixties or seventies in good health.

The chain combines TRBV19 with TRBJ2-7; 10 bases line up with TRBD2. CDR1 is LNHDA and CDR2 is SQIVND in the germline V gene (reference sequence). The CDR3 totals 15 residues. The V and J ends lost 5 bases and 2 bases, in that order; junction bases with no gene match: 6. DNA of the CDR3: TGTGCCAGTAGTCCCACTAGCGGGGTTACCTACGAGCAGTACTTC. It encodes CASSPTSGVTYEQYF.

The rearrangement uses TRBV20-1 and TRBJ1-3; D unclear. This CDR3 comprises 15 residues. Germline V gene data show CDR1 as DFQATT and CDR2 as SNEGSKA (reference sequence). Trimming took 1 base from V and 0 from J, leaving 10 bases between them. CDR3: CSARGGALSGNTIYF. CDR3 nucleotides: TGCAGTGCTAGAGGAGGAGCCCTCTCTGGAAACACCATATATTTT.